The 21 T cell receptor beta chains below all came from one sample that was sequenced in a study of CD4 T cells in relation to SARS-CoV-2 and coronaviruses. Their recognized antigens are unknown. The protocol was immunoSEQ multiplex PCR, while the TCRdb copy is restricted to in-frame clones and leaves out a portion. The sample has about 26,000 clones, roughly 80% seen once. Before the COVID-19 pandemic, during about 2010-2019, CD4+ T cells were taken from unexposed donors. CD4+ T cells were isolated from the cells after less than 13 days of culture. Sequencing used CD4+ T cells from PBMCs, cultured in vitro. These receptors originate from a human donor in good health.

J is TRBJ1-5 and V is TRBV5-1, with a tentative D call TRBD1 (5 bases). V gave up 1 base and J gave up 10 bases, with 24 bases separating them. From germline, CDR1 is SGHRS and CDR2 YFSETQ. CDR3 length: 17 amino acids. As DNA, the CDR3 is TGCGCCAGCAGCTTGCCCGGCCGGGGGGAGATTAAGGATCCCCAGCATTTT. This encodes CASSLPGRGEIKDPQHF. Based on the CDR3 plus reference TRBV5-1 and TRBJ1-5, the full variable domain is KAGVTQTPRYLIKTRGQQVTLSCSPISGHRSVSWYQQTPGQGLQFLFEYFSETQRNKGNFPGRFSGRQFSNSRSEMNVSTLELGDSALYLCASSLPGRGEIKDPQHFGDGTRLSIL.

This clone was recorded a few times. The V and J genes are TRBV25-1 and TRBJ1-2; D ambiguous. Germline values: CDR1 MGHDK, CDR2 SYGVNS. The CDR3 runs to 12 residues. V was pared by 3 bases and J by 8 bases, with 10 bases between. CDR3 bases: TGTGCCAGCAGTGATTCGGGATGGGGCTACACCTTC. As protein: CASSDSGWGYTF.

The gene calls are TRBV11-2 and TRBJ2-1, with D maybe TRBD2 (6 bases). In germline, CDR1 is SGHAT, CDR2 FQNNGV. V lost 0 bases to trimming and J lost 8 bases, with 11 bases between them. This CDR3 is 14 amino acids long. CDR3 DNA: TGTGCCAGCAGCTTAGACAGGGAGGTACATGAGCAGTTCTTC. Translated: CASSLDREVHEQFF.

The chain recombines TRBV5-6 with TRBJ2-1; TRBD1 matches 10 bases. V lost 4 bases and J lost 9; bases outside the gene matches: 7. This CDR3 has 14 amino acids. Germline lookup yields CDR1 SGHDT and CDR2 YYEEEE. CDR3: CASSPDRGYGEQFF. DNA of the CDR3: TGTGCCAGCAGCCCGGACAGGGGGTACGGTGAGCAGTTCTTC.

A note on this clone: At one end the junction does not follow the germline gene, possibly because of a read error. V and J are TRBV12-5 and TRBJ2-1; unclear D gene. Germline V CDR1 and CDR2: LGHNT, FRNRAP. The CDR3 has 12 amino acids. This CDR3 reads CASGLVRDGAVF. In DNA form, the CDR3 reads TGTGCTAGTGGTTTGGTACGAGACGGCGCTGTCTTC.

The chain carries TRBV4-1 and TRBJ1-2, with TRBD1 identical over 10 bases. Germline V gives CDR1 MGHRA, CDR2 YSYEKL. This CDR3 comprises 16 residues. The V gene end was trimmed by 2 bases and the J gene end by 6 bases; junction bases not matched to a gene: 9. The CDR3 loop reads CASSQFSGTGEDGYTF. DNA for the CDR3: TGCGCCAGCAGCCAATTCTCCGGGACAGGGGAGGATGGCTACACCTTC.

The chain links TRBV2 to TRBJ2-5; possible D gene TRBD2, 6 bases. CDR3 size: 13 residues. From germline, CDR1 is SNHLY and CDR2 FYNNEI. Trimming removed 4 bases from V and 5 bases from J, with 11 bases in between. The CDR3 region has the DNA TGTGCCAGCAGTGTCCTACGGGGGGAGACCCAGTACTTC. Translated: CASSVLRGETQYF.

J is TRBJ1-5 and V is TRBV10-3; 7 bases match TRBD1. Germline V gene lookup returns CDR1 ENHRY and CDR2 SYGVKD. The length of the CDR3 is 15 residues. The trim removed 0 bases at V and 6 bases at J, leaving 5 bases unmatched. The CDR3: CAISESSGGAQPQHF. CDR3 in DNA: TGTGCCATCAGTGAGTCGTCAGGGGGGGCTCAGCCCCAGCATTTT.

This clone was counted between two and nine times. V gene TRBV12-3 or TRBV12-4 combines with J gene TRBJ1-2; 7 positions match TRBD1. V lost 8 bases, J lost 5 bases, and 5 bases stayed unmatched. CDR3 length: 12 residues. In DNA form, the CDR3 reads TGTGCCAGCGCAGGGACAGATTATGGCTACACCTTC. This encodes CASAGTDYGYTF.

The chain carries TRBV7-9 and TRBJ2-7; D unresolved. CDR1 and CDR2 from the germline V gene are SEHNR and FQNEAQ (reference sequence). Trimming cost V 1 base and J 0 bases, with 10 bases left between them. The CDR3 has 15 residues. The CDR3 DNA is TGTGCCAGCAGCTTAGTTGGGCTTACCTCCTACGAGCAGTACTTC. Its protein is CASSLVGLTSYEQYF.

This chain uses TRBV2 with TRBJ2-3; D is unresolved. Germline CDR1 is SNHLY and CDR2 is FYNNEI. The CDR3 is made up of 14 amino acids. The V gene lost 6 bases and the J gene lost 0 bases, with 10 bases spanning the gap. CDR3 bases: TGTGCCAGCAGCTCAGGTATGAGCACAGATACGCAGTATTTT. As protein: CASSSGMSTDTQYF. Using reference TRBV2 and TRBJ2-3 for the parts outside the CDR3, the full variable domain is EPEVTQTPSHQVTQMGQEVILRCVPISNHLYFYWYRQILGQKVEFLVSFYNNEISEKSEIFDDQFSVERPDGSNFTLKIRSTKLEDSAMYFCASSSGMSTDTQYFGPGTRLTVL.

The CDR3 DNA is TGTGCCAGCAGCGATAGGGGGGGCGAGCAGTACTTC. Translated, it gives CASSDRGGEQYF. The chain recombines TRBV7-2 with TRBJ2-7; tentative D call: TRBD2 (7 bases). V lost 5 bases and J 6 bases, leaving 11 bases between the germline ends. The length of the CDR3 is 12 residues. Germline-derived CDR1 and CDR2 are SGHTA and FQGNSA.

The CDR3 spells CASNPTGERNQPQHF. For the CDR3, the DNA is TGTGCCAGCAACCCAACAGGGGAACGCAATCAGCCCCAGCATTTT. This chain uses TRBV6-2 or TRBV6-3 with TRBJ1-5; 7 bases agree with TRBD1. The length of the CDR3 is 15 residues. Germline assignment: CDR1 MNHEY and CDR2 SVGEGT. The V gene end was trimmed by 7 bases and the J gene end by 2 bases; junction bases not matched to a gene: 8.

This clone was seen only once. J is TRBJ2-3 and V is TRBV7-2, with 7 bases that match TRBD2. There are 15 residues in the CDR3. The germline gives CDR1 SGHTA, CDR2 FQGNSA. With V trimmed by 4 bases and J by 2 bases, 6 bases remained unmatched. The CDR3 sequence: CASSWGGEVTDTQYF. CDR3 sequence (DNA): TGTGCCAGCAGCTGGGGGGGGGAGGTCACAGATACGCAGTATTTT.

This rearrangement joins TRBV6-5 to TRBJ1-2; D gene unclear. Germline V gene lookup returns CDR1 MNHEY and CDR2 SVGAGI. Trimming pared 7 bases from V and 11 bases from J, leaving 17 bases between. The CDR3 extends over 12 amino acids. This CDR3 reads CASTPSKGSYTF. Written as DNA, the CDR3 is TGTGCCAGCACCCCTAGTAAGGGAAGTTACACCTTC.

V usage is TRBV3-1 (or the pseudogene TRBV3-2) and J usage is TRBJ1-6, with 8 bases fitting TRBD1. Germline CDR1 LGHDT, CDR2 YNNKEL (reference sequence). CDR3 length: 15 amino acids. J gave up 10 bases and V 3 bases, and 8 bases lay outside the gene matches. CDR3 protein: CASSQEQGGWSPLHF. The CDR3 bases are TGTGCCAGCAGCCAGGAACAGGGGGGGTGGTCACCCCTCCACTTT.

This clone turned up a few times. This chain uses TRBV18 with TRBJ1-6; the D is unclear. Per germline, CDR1 KGHSH and CDR2 LQKENI. Between the trimmed V and J ends, which lost 3 bases and 5 bases, there was a span of 11 bases. The length of the CDR3 is 15 residues. The CDR3, as DNA: TGTGCCAGCTCACCTACACTTCCCAATAATTCACCCCTCCACTTT. Its protein is CASSPTLPNNSPLHF.

CDR3 sequence: CASSLQGMGEQYF. CDR3 bases: TGTGCCAGCAGTTTACAGGGTATGGGCGAGCAGTACTTC. This rearrangement joins TRBV12-3 or TRBV12-4 to TRBJ2-7; D may be TRBD1 (5 bases). CDR3 length equals 13 residues. V was trimmed by 2 bases and J by 6 bases, leaving 11 bases between them.

The chain links TRBV6-2 or TRBV6-3 to TRBJ2-7; the D is unclear. This CDR3 is built from 13 residues. Trimming cost V 2 bases and J 2 bases, with 7 bases left between them. Germline V gene sequence: CDR1 MNHEY, CDR2 SVGEGT. This CDR3 reads CASSYLTAYEQYF. The CDR3 DNA sequence: TGTGCCAGCAGTTACCTCACAGCCTACGAGCAGTACTTC.

The chain joins TRBV29-1 to TRBJ1-6; 7 nucleotides align to TRBD1. The V gene end was trimmed by 6 bases and the J gene end by 7 bases; junction bases not matched to a gene: 9. The CDR3 is 14 residues long. The V gene's germline CDR1 is SQVTM and CDR2 ANQGSEA. DNA for the CDR3: TGCAGCGTCCTTTTATCAGGGGGAAATTCACCCCTCCACTTT. Amino acid sequence: CSVLLSGGNSPLHF.

The V gene is TRBV6-5, the J gene TRBJ2-3; D might be TRBD1 (6 bases). CDR1 MNHEY and CDR2 SVGAGI come from the germline V gene. CDR3 length: 13 amino acids. Trimming took off 8 bases at V and 6 bases at J, with 15 bases between the two ends. The CDR3 DNA sequence: TGTGCCAGCGGGGGCAGCCTCTGGGATACGCAGTATTTT. It translates to CASGGSLWDTQYF.